The 5 T cell receptor beta chains given below trace back to one sample, sequenced in a study of T cell responses to AZD1222 COVID-19 vaccine. The assay was immunoSEQ multiplex PCR, and TCRdb's table has in-frame clones only and misses some. Counted here are some 100,000 clones, about 87% occurring once; the ten biggest clones make up around 3.2%. The material was peripheral blood, obtained on day 0 of AZD1222 vaccination. These receptors all come from an adult in good health.

The rearrangement links TRBV7-9 to TRBJ1-2, with D maybe TRBD1 (6 bases). The germline CDR1 and CDR2 sequences are SEHNR and FQNEAQ (reference sequence). V gave up 1 base and J gave up 4 bases, with 10 bases separating them. The CDR3 has 14 amino acids. The CDR3, as DNA: TGTGCCAGCAGCTTAGGGACAGCGACCTATGGCTACACCTTC. Encoded protein: CASSLGTATYGYTF.

The chain couples TRBV29-1 to TRBJ2-3; D not certain. Per the germline V gene, CDR1 is SQVTM and CDR2 is ANQGSEA. V was clipped by 2 bases and J by 0 bases, with 6 bases between them. This CDR3 has 13 amino acids. CDR3 protein: CSVERLSTDTQYF. CDR3 in DNA: TGCAGCGTTGAAAGGTTAAGCACAGATACGCAGTATTTT.

The CDR3 loop reads CASSLSVLAGGVDEQFF. The CDR3 coding sequence is TGTGCCAGCAGTTTATCAGTCCTAGCGGGGGGGGTAGATGAGCAGTTCTTC. V gene TRBV28 combines with J gene TRBJ2-1; 12 bases fit TRBD2. This CDR3 comprises 17 residues. V lost 1 base and J lost 8; bases outside the gene matches: 9. The germline V gene has CDR1 MDHEN and CDR2 SYDVKM.

This rearrangement joins TRBV15 to TRBJ1-2; D may be TRBD1 (6 bases). Germline lookup yields CDR1 LNHNV and CDR2 YYDKDF (reference sequence). This CDR3 is 15 amino acids long. Trimming stripped 0 bases from V and 4 bases from J, with 12 bases between. CDR3: CATSRETGTFYGYTF. The DNA of the CDR3 is TGTGCCACCAGCAGAGAAACCGGGACATTCTATGGCTACACCTTC.

V and J are TRBV14 and TRBJ2-7; unclear D gene. V was cut by 2 bases and J by 3 bases, with 23 bases left in between. CDR3 length equals 18 residues. Germline CDR1 and CDR2: SGHDN and FVKESK. DNA of the CDR3: TGTGCCAGCAGCCAACGCAAAATCAACAGTTTTTTCAACTACGAGCAGTACTTC. Protein sequence: CASSQRKINSFFNYEQYF.